Shown below are 31 T cell receptor beta chains from a single sample sequenced in a study of PD-1 blockade in classical Hodgkin lymphoma. This table comes from immunoSEQ multiplex PCR, and its TCRdb copy is limited to in-frame clones, with some not included. The sample shows 45,000 to 60,000 clones, 80% of them seen only once. Documented time point: cycle 4 day 1 (C4D1), after less than 7 weeks of nivolumab. Exposure to brentuximab vedotin varied, and each patient had relapsed following autologous stem cell transplantation. The sample was peripheral blood mononuclear cells (PBMCs), taken before the fourth cycle of nivolumab. These receptor sequences come from a human donor with classical Hodgkin lymphoma.

The chain employs TRBV6-6 and TRBJ2-7, with 8 bases lining up with TRBD2. V gave up 0 bases and J gave up 4 bases; unmatched junction bases: 2. Germline V gene sequence: CDR1 MNHNY, CDR2 SVGAGI (reference sequence). The CDR3 runs 14 residues. The CDR3 region is CASSYSSSGYEQYF. CDR3 sequence (DNA): TGTGCCAGCAGTTACTCGTCTAGCGGGTACGAGCAGTACTTC.

The chain couples TRBV5-6 to TRBJ1-1; possible D gene TRBD1, 6 bases. From germline, CDR1 is SGHDT and CDR2 YYEEEE. There are 14 residues in the CDR3. V lost 3 bases and J 1 base, leaving 10 bases between the germline ends. In nucleotides, the CDR3 is TGTGCCAGCAGCTCCTTGACAGGGAACACTGAAGCTTTCTTT. Encoded protein: CASSSLTGNTEAFF.

This chain's CDR3 is CASSLNSNQPQHF. The CDR3 DNA is TGTGCCAGCAGCTTAAATAGCAATCAGCCCCAGCATTTT. The chain combines TRBV7-2 with TRBJ1-5; D unresolved. The CDR3 loop spans 13 amino acids. Germline assignment: CDR1 SGHTA and CDR2 FQGNSA. With 2 bases removed from V and 0 bases from J, the gap between germline ends came to 2 bases.

This clone has just a few counts. The chain links TRBV5-4 to TRBJ2-5; D unclear. Germline V lookup: CDR1 SGHNT, CDR2 YYREEE (reference sequence). The V gene lost 4 bases and the J gene lost 1 base, with 11 bases spanning the gap. This CDR3 spans 14 amino acids. The CDR3, as DNA: TGTGCCAGCAGCCGAGGACGGAGCCAAGAGACCCAGTACTTC. This translates into CASSRGRSQETQYF. Full variable domain (outside the CDR3, taken from reference TRBV5-4 and TRBJ2-5): ETGVTQSPTHLIKTRGQQVTLRCSSQSGHNTVSWYQQALGQGPQFIFQYYREEENGRGNFPPRFSGLQFPNYSSELNVNALELDDSALYLCASSRGRSQETQYFGPGTRLLVL.

The chain combines TRBV11-2 with TRBJ2-3; 8 nucleotides align to TRBD2. Trimming cost V 3 bases and J 3 bases; bases outside gene matches: 5. The CDR3 is 15 amino acids. Per germline, CDR1 SGHAT and CDR2 FQNNGV. CDR3 coding DNA: TGTGCCAGCAGCTTCATTGGCGGGGGGACAGATACGCAGTATTTT. Translating it yields CASSFIGGGTDTQYF.

This clone was found a few times. Other DNA sequences in the same sample also yield this CDR3. The chain has TRBV5-6 and TRBJ2-7, with D possibly matching TRBD2 (5 bases). The germline CDR1 and CDR2 sequences are SGHDT and YYEEEE. V was pared by 1 base and J by 6 bases, with 8 bases between. The CDR3 runs to 12 residues. This CDR3 is CASSLRGTEQYF. The CDR3 DNA is TGTGCCAGCAGCTTGCGGGGAACCGAGCAGTACTTC.

The chain employs TRBV28 and TRBJ1-1; 8 bases are shared with TRBD1. The CDR3 extends over 14 amino acids. The germline V gene has CDR1 MDHEN and CDR2 SYDVKM. Unmatched junction bases numbered 10, after V lost 7 bases and J lost 6 bases. The CDR3 region is CASNTDRVGAEAFF. The DNA of the CDR3 is TGTGCCAGCAATACGGACAGGGTAGGAGCTGAAGCTTTCTTT.

The chain employs TRBV6-1 and TRBJ1-1; D is unclear. The CDR3 length is 14 residues. Germline loops: CDR1 MNHNS, CDR2 SASEGT. The V end lost 1 base, the J end lost 6 bases, and 12 bases lay between the germline ends. The CDR3 bases are TGTGCCAGCAGTGAAGGGGCGGACTCTCCTGAAGCTTTCTTT. This encodes CASSEGADSPEAFF.

With respect to this clone: Germline and junction disagree at one end, which may indicate a read error. The CDR3 loop reads CANSATEANYGYTF. The CDR3 nucleotides read TGTGCCAACAGCGCCACCGAAGCTAACTATGGCTACACCTTC. V usage is TRBV7-2 and J usage is TRBJ1-2; D unresolved. The CDR3 runs to 14 residues. The germline CDR1 and CDR2 sequences are SGHTA and FQGNSA.

This clone was counted a few times. The gene calls are TRBV20-1 and TRBJ1-2; D ambiguous. Trimming stripped 8 bases from V and 2 bases from J, with 6 bases between. CDR1 DFQATT and CDR2 SNEGSKA come from the germline V gene (reference sequence). The length of the CDR3 is 10 residues. The DNA of the CDR3 is TGCAGTACTGGGAACTATGGCTACACCTTC. It translates to CSTGNYGYTF.

This chain connects TRBV2 to TRBJ1-1; no definite D call. Germline V gene data show CDR1 as SNHLY and CDR2 as FYNNEI. V shed 3 bases and J shed 4 bases, with 12 bases lying between them. This CDR3 contains 14 residues. CDR3: CASSDLLERTEAFF. For the CDR3, the DNA is TGTGCCAGCAGTGATTTATTGGAACGCACTGAAGCTTTCTTT.

The chain couples TRBV5-8 to TRBJ2-2; TRBD2 matches at 9 bases. Germline V gives CDR1 SGHTS, CDR2 YDEGEE. Trimming at V came to 3 bases and at J to 1 base, leaving 4 bases not matched to a gene. This CDR3 is built from 16 residues. In DNA form, the CDR3 reads TGTGCCAGCAGCTCCGGACTAGCGTTGAACACCGGGGAGCTGTTTTTT. It specifies CASSSGLALNTGELFF.

The V gene is TRBV5-4, the J gene TRBJ1-1; maybe TRBD1 (6 bases). CDR1 and CDR2 from the germline V gene are SGHNT and YYREEE (reference sequence). Trimming removed 0 bases from V and 3 bases from J, with 15 bases in between. The CDR3 extends over 16 amino acids. CDR3 residues: CASSLAKGGRDTEAFF. The CDR3 DNA follows: TGTGCCAGCAGCTTGGCCAAGGGGGGGCGCGACACTGAAGCTTTCTTT.

The DNA of the CDR3 is TGCGCCAGCAGCCGGACCCCGGAGGAGACTGAAGCTTTCTTT. It yields the protein CASSRTPEETEAFF. The chain employs TRBV5-1 and TRBJ1-1; D remains ambiguous. Deletions cut 4 bases from V and 5 bases from J, with 15 bases between. This CDR3 has 14 amino acids. Germline V CDR1 and CDR2: SGHRS, YFSETQ.

This clone was seen a few times. The same CDR3 can be traced to other DNA sequences in this sample. V is TRBV9 and J is TRBJ1-2; D remains unclear. The CDR3 is made up of 11 amino acids. Germline loops: CDR1 SGDLS, CDR2 YYNGEE. Trimming cost V 0 bases and J 8 bases, with 5 bases left between them. CDR3 region: CASSVGYGYTF. The CDR3 DNA follows: TGTGCCAGCAGCGTAGGATACGGCTACACCTTC.

This clone appeared a few times. V is TRBV28 and J is TRBJ1-5, with D uncertain. Trimming removed 5 bases at V and 5 bases at J, with 4 bases between. The CDR3 is 11 amino acids. Germline CDR1 is MDHEN and CDR2 is SYDVKM. In DNA form, the CDR3 reads TGTGCCAGCAGTGACTATCAGCCCCAGCATTTT. Translated: CASSDYQPQHF.

In this sample, this clone turned up once. The DNA of the CDR3 is TGTGCCAGCAGTCCCGGGACGGGTAATGAAAAACTGTTTTTT. This sequence encodes CASSPGTGNEKLFF. V is TRBV28 and J is TRBJ1-4; tentative D call: TRBD1 (5 bases). V was shortened by 5 bases and J by 4 bases, with 11 bases between the two germline ends. The germline V gene encodes CDR1 MDHEN and CDR2 SYDVKM. The CDR3 runs 14 residues.

The chain employs TRBV28 and TRBJ1-2; a possible D gene is TRBD1 (5 bases). Germline loops: CDR1 MDHEN, CDR2 SYDVKM. CDR3 length: 17 residues. Between the trimmed V and J ends, which lost 7 bases and 0 bases, there was a span of 21 bases. The CDR3 region is CASTENGGRAANYGYTF. The CDR3, as DNA: TGTGCCAGCACCGAAAACGGTGGCAGGGCGGCTAACTATGGCTACACCTTC.

The chain recombines TRBV19 with TRBJ1-4; D possibly corresponds to TRBD1 (5 bases). In germline, CDR1 is LNHDA, CDR2 SQIVND (reference sequence). This CDR3 is built from 15 residues. V lost 3 bases to trimming and J lost 6 bases, with 14 bases between them. The CDR3 spells CASSMTGTRDEKLFF. The CDR3 nucleotides are TGTGCCAGTAGTATGACGGGGACCAGGGATGAAAAACTGTTTTTT.

This clone turned up a few times. V is TRBV27 and J is TRBJ1-4, with D hard to call. The germline gives CDR1 MNHEY, CDR2 SMNVEV (reference sequence). The V end was cut by 6 bases, the J end by 0 bases, with 14 bases between. CDR3 length: 16 amino acids. The CDR3 DNA is TGTGCCAGCAGCCGATGGACGGACGCAACTAATGAAAAACTGTTTTTT. As protein: CASSRWTDATNEKLFF.

The chain links TRBV19 to TRBJ1-3; the D is unclear. The CDR3 has 15 amino acids. Between the trimmed V and J ends, which lost 7 bases and 2 bases, there was a span of 15 bases. Per germline, CDR1 LNHDA and CDR2 SQIVND (reference sequence). CDR3 in DNA: TGTGCCAGTACCTTAGGAAGGTCTCCTGGAAACACCATATATTTT. This codes for CASTLGRSPGNTIYF.

A single count supports this clone. The CDR3: CASSLSLAGSDEQFF. The CDR3 DNA is TGTGCCAGCAGTTTATCCCTAGCGGGGTCGGATGAGCAGTTCTTC. The J gene is TRBJ2-1, the V gene TRBV27, with 9 bases matching TRBD2. After removal of 0 bases from V and 8 bases from J, the junction contained 5 bases not matched to a gene. Germline values: CDR1 MNHEY, CDR2 SMNVEV (reference sequence). The CDR3 is 15 residues long.

This chain connects TRBV28 to TRBJ1-3; weak D call: TRBD1 (5 bases). The CDR3 consists of 14 residues. The germline CDR1 and CDR2 sequences are MDHEN and SYDVKM. Trimming cost V 6 bases and J 3 bases, with 12 bases left between them. The CDR3 spells CASRLDSGGNTIYF. The DNA for the CDR3 is TGTGCCAGCAGGTTAGACAGTGGTGGAAACACCATATATTTT.

In the case of this clone: Other DNA sequences within the sample encode an identical CDR3. The chain links TRBV19 to TRBJ2-1; 7 bases match TRBD2. V shed 4 bases and J 10 bases; nucleotides not matched to a gene: 7. Germline V gives CDR1 LNHDA, CDR2 SQIVND (reference sequence). CDR3 length: 13 residues. The CDR3 region is CASSTRTSGEQFF. CDR3 DNA: TGTGCCAGTAGTACCAGGACTAGTGGGGAGCAGTTCTTC.

The chain uses TRBV5-1 and TRBJ2-2, with D perhaps TRBD1 (6 bases). V was pared by 0 bases and J by 5 bases, with 8 bases between. This CDR3 is built from 14 residues. CDR1 is SGHRS and CDR2 is YFSETQ in the germline V gene. CDR3 in amino acids: CASSLGGRTGELFF. The CDR3 DNA sequence: TGCGCCAGCAGCTTGGGGGGGCGAACCGGGGAGCTGTTTTTT.

The rearrangement links TRBV29-1 to TRBJ1-2; 11 bases fit TRBD1. CDR1 is SQVTM and CDR2 is ANQGSEA in the germline V gene. Trimming removed 7 bases from V and 3 bases from J; junction bases left unmatched: 4. There are 13 residues in the CDR3. The CDR3 loop is CSGWTGGDYGYTF. The DNA of the CDR3 is TGCAGCGGGTGGACAGGGGGCGACTATGGCTACACCTTC.

The CDR3 nucleotides read TGTGCCAGTGGGACATGGGACGAGCAGTACTTC. This sequence encodes CASGTWDEQYF. This chain uses TRBV19 with TRBJ2-7, with D perhaps TRBD1 (6 bases). From germline, CDR1 is LNHDA and CDR2 SQIVND (reference sequence). The ends were cut back, 8 bases at V and 5 bases at J, with 10 bases in the middle. The CDR3 has 11 amino acids.

In this sample, this clone is medium-sized. The rearrangement links TRBV6-1 to TRBJ1-5; tentatively, D is TRBD1 (6 bases). This CDR3 has 15 residues. Trimming cost V 0 bases and J 5 bases, with 11 bases left between them. Germline V gives CDR1 MNHNS, CDR2 SASEGT. Here the CDR3 DNA reads TGTGCCAGCAGTGAAGCAGGGGGTACCCATCAGCCCCAGCATTTT. Translation: CASSEAGGTHQPQHF.

This chain connects TRBV14 to TRBJ2-3; 7 bases are shared with TRBD1. The J segment lost 3 bases and the V segment lost 2 bases, leaving 8 bases of the junction unmatched. The CDR3 is 16 residues long. Per germline, CDR1 SGHDN and CDR2 FVKESK. The CDR3 loop reads CASSQRWSGGTDTQYF. In DNA, the CDR3 is TGTGCCAGCAGCCAACGATGGTCAGGGGGAACAGATACGCAGTATTTT.

This chain uses TRBV19 with TRBJ1-2; 10 bases line up with TRBD1. This CDR3 is built from 15 residues. Germline V gene lookup returns CDR1 LNHDA and CDR2 SQIVND (reference sequence). Trimming removed 5 bases from V and 5 bases from J; junction bases left unmatched: 8. The CDR3 here is CASSAAPGQGYGYTF. In DNA form, the CDR3 reads TGTGCCAGTAGTGCCGCTCCGGGACAGGGGTATGGCTACACCTTC.

V is TRBV9 and J is TRBJ1-2, with TRBD1 matching 8 bases. From germline, CDR1 is SGDLS and CDR2 YYNGEE. The CDR3 contains 14 residues. V was clipped by 5 bases and J by 8 bases; unmatched bases: 11. DNA for the CDR3: TGTGCCAGCAGGCCCGCATTACGGACAGGGGGCTACACCTTC. This codes for CASRPALRTGGYTF.